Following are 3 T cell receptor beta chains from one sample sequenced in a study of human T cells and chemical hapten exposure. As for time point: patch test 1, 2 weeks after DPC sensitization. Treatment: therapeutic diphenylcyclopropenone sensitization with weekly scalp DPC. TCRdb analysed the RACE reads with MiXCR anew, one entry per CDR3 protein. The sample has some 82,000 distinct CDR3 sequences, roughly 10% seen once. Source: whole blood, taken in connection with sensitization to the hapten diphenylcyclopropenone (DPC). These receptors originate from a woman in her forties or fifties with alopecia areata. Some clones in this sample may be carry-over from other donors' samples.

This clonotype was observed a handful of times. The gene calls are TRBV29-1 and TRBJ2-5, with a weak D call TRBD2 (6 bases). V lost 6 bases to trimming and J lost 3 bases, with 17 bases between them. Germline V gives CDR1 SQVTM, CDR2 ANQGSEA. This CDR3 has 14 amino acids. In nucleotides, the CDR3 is TGCAGCGTAAACACCCTCAGGAGGGAAGAGACCCAGTACTTC. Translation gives CSVNTLRREETQYF.

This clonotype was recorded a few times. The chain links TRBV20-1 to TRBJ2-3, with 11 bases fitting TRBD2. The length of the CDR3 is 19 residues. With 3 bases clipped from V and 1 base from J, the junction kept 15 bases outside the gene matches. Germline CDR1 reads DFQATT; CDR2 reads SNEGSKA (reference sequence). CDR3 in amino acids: CSASKLAGVPVWGTDTQYF. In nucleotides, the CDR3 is TGCAGTGCTAGTAAACTAGCGGGGGTACCCGTTTGGGGCACAGATACGCAGTATTTT.

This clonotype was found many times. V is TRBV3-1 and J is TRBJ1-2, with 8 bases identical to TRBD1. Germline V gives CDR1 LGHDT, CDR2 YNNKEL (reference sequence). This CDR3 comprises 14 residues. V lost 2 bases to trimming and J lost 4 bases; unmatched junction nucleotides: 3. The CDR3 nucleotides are TGTGCCAGCAGCCAATGGACAGGGATCTATGGCTACACCTTC. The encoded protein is CASSQWTGIYGYTF.